What follows are 16 T cell receptor beta chains derived from one specimen sequenced in a study of early T cells in non-severe SARS-CoV-2 infection. MiXCR, run by TCRdb on the 5' RACE reads, gives a single entry per CDR3 protein. The sample lists approximately 35,000 distinct CDR3 sequences; more than 4.5% were seen once. The sequencing sample was made of whole blood. The receptors originated from an adult who was a healthcare worker with PCR-confirmed SARS-CoV-2 infection or an uninfected control (not recorded which).

Ten or more counts support this clonotype. The chain couples TRBV7-8 to TRBJ2-3; 11 nucleotides align to TRBD2. The junction had 5 bases not matched to a gene; V was cut back by 1 base and J by 2 bases. Germline V lookup: CDR1 SGHVS, CDR2 FQNEAQ. The CDR3 has 17 residues. The CDR3 loop reads CASSLERLAGPTDTQYF. DNA for the CDR3: TGTGCCAGCAGCTTAGAGAGACTAGCGGGGCCCACAGATACGCAGTATTTT.

In this sample, this clonotype turned up many times. The chain carries TRBV7-2 and TRBJ2-7; a weak D match, TRBD1 (7 bases). The germline CDR1 and CDR2 sequences are SGHTA and FQGNSA. The CDR3 is 15 residues long. Trimming removed 2 bases at V and 3 bases at J, with 14 bases between. In nucleotides, the CDR3 is TGTGCCAGCAGCTTACAGGGGGGCTCCCACTACGAGCAGTACGTC. It codes for CASSLQGGSHYEQYV.

This clonotype was observed at least ten times. V gene TRBV19 combines with J gene TRBJ2-7; no definite D call. The ends were cut back, 6 bases at V and 6 bases at J, with 18 bases in the middle. This CDR3 is built from 14 residues. In germline, CDR1 is LNHDA, CDR2 SQIVND (reference sequence). CDR3 protein: CASSLTGVGSEQYV. For the CDR3, the DNA is TGTGCCAGTAGCCTAACGGGCGTTGGGTCCGAGCAGTACGTC.

This clonotype was counted many times. The chain employs TRBV11-2 and TRBJ2-4; TRBD2 aligns across 9 bases. The CDR3 contains 19 residues. Trimming took 1 base from V and 0 from J; bases not matched to a gene: 10. From germline, CDR1 is SGHAT and CDR2 FQNNGV. CDR3 nucleotide sequence: TGTGCCAGCAGCTTAGCGGTTGGGACTAGCAGTATAGCCAAAAACATTCAGTACTTC. It specifies CASSLAVGTSSIAKNIQYF.

This clonotype has ten or more counts. V usage is TRBV5-1 and J usage is TRBJ1-6; D might be TRBD1 (6 bases). CDR1 and CDR2 (germline): SGHRS, YFSETQ. V was trimmed by 3 bases and J by 4 bases, leaving 11 bases between them. The CDR3 runs 15 residues. DNA of the CDR3: TGCGCCAGCAGCTGGGGGCAGCCGTATAATTCACCCCTCCACTTT. Encoded protein: CASSWGQPYNSPLHF.

This clonotype was seen repeatedly, ten times or more. The V call is TRBV20-1, the J call TRBJ2-5, with D perhaps TRBD1 (6 bases). The CDR3 is 11 residues long. Between the trimmed V and J ends, which lost 7 bases and 1 base, there was a span of 7 bases. Germline assignment: CDR1 DFQATT and CDR2 SNEGSKA (reference sequence). CDR3 in amino acids: CSGTAQETQYF. CDR3 coding DNA: TGCAGTGGGACAGCCCAAGAGACCCAGTACTTC.

J is TRBJ2-2 and V is TRBV9; the D gene is possibly TRBD2 (6 bases). The germline V and J ends were trimmed by 3 bases and 6 bases, with 18 bases remaining between them. The CDR3 length is 16 residues. Per germline, CDR1 SGDLS and CDR2 YYNGEE. CDR3 sequence reads: CASSARSGVGPGELFF. CDR3 DNA: TGTGCCAGCAGCGCCCGATCGGGAGTCGGGCCCGGGGAGCTGTTTTTT.

This clonotype occurred many times. The rearrangement links TRBV7-2 to TRBJ2-7, with 14 bases identical to TRBD2. This CDR3 has 15 amino acids. Trimming at V came to 3 bases and at J to 4 bases, leaving 2 bases not matched to a gene. Germline assignment: CDR1 SGHTA and CDR2 FQGNSA. CDR3 in DNA: TGTGCCAGCAGCTTGACTAGCGGGAGGGTTTACGAGCAGTACGTC. Amino acids: CASSLTSGRVYEQYV.

This clonotype was detected only once. The V call is TRBV4-1, the J call TRBJ2-7, with TRBD1 identical over 9 bases. This CDR3 is 15 amino acids long. CDR1 is MGHRA and CDR2 is YSYEKL in the germline V gene. With 1 base clipped from V and 1 base from J, the junction kept 2 bases outside the gene matches. The CDR3 DNA reads as TGCGCCAGCAGCCAAGGACAGGGGGTTTCCTACGAGCAGTACTTC. As protein: CASSQGQGVSYEQYF.

This clonotype showed up many times. J is TRBJ2-1 and V is TRBV14, with D unclear. V was pared by 1 base and J by 11 bases, with 12 bases between. Germline-derived CDR1 and CDR2 are SGHDN and FVKESK. This CDR3 has 13 residues. The CDR3 nucleotides are TGTGCCAGCAGCCAAGGGGCGGCGATAAAGCAGTTCTTC. Translation gives CASSQGAAIKQFF.

This clonotype was recorded many times. The CDR3 sequence is CASKLAGGIEQFF. Here the CDR3 DNA reads TGTGCCAGCAAGCTAGCGGGAGGGATTGAGCAGTTCTTC. V usage is TRBV6-6 and J usage is TRBJ2-1; TRBD2 matches 12 bases. The CDR3 has 13 residues. The germline V gene has CDR1 MNHNY and CDR2 SVGAGI (reference sequence). V trimming: 7 bases; J trimming: 9 bases; junction bases outside the gene matches: 4.

This clonotype was seen at least ten times. This chain connects TRBV7-2 to TRBJ2-1; D is possibly TRBD2 (5 bases). The CDR3 length is 15 residues. Germline lookup yields CDR1 SGHTA and CDR2 FQGNSA. The V end lost 2 bases, the J end lost 7 bases, and 15 bases lay between the germline ends. CDR3 DNA: TGTGCCAGCAGCTTAATAAGCGGCGGTTGGAATGAGCAGTTCTTC. Translation: CASSLISGGWNEQFF.

V is TRBV20-1 and J is TRBJ2-7; 7 nucleotides agree with TRBD2. CDR3 length equals 14 residues. Germline V gene lookup returns CDR1 DFQATT and CDR2 SNEGSKA (reference sequence). Germline trimming cut 2 bases from V and 2 bases from J; bases unmatched to any gene: 6. CDR3 sequence (DNA): TGCAGTGCTAGACCCTTTGGACTAGCCTACGAGCAGTACTTC. Residues: CSARPFGLAYEQYF.

This clonotype was recorded at least ten times. This chain uses TRBV27 with TRBJ2-3, with D perhaps matching TRBD2 (6 bases). The CDR3 loop spans 15 amino acids. The germline V and J ends were trimmed by 5 bases and 2 bases, with 14 bases remaining between them. Germline lookup yields CDR1 MNHEY and CDR2 SMNVEV (reference sequence). The CDR3 spells CASSPLAPYTDTQYF. CDR3 sequence (DNA): TGTGCCAGCAGTCCACTAGCACCTTACACAGATACGCAGTATTTT.

The table lists this clonotype with many counts. The chain has TRBV7-3 and TRBJ2-5; possibly TRBD2 for D (6 bases). Germline-derived CDR1 and CDR2 are SGHTA and FQGTGA. Trimming took 5 bases from V and 5 from J, leaving 12 bases between them. This CDR3 has 13 residues. CDR3 amino acids: CASSPGTPETQYF. Here the CDR3 DNA reads TGTGCCAGCAGCCCCGGGACTCCCGAGACCCAGTACTTC.

This clonotype has more than one count but fewer than ten. V is TRBV6-5 and J is TRBJ2-1; 7 nucleotides align to TRBD1. J gave up 4 bases and V 4 bases, and 7 bases lay outside the gene matches. The CDR3 is made up of 15 amino acids. Per germline, CDR1 MNHEY and CDR2 SVGAGI. This CDR3 is CASSSTGTDYNEQFF. CDR3 sequence (DNA): TGTGCCAGCAGTTCCACCGGGACAGATTACAATGAGCAGTTCTTC.